Listed below are T cell receptor beta chains from one sample, sequenced in a study of metastatic and nonmetastatic thyroid tumors. TCRdb re-called the PCR reads through MiXCR. The sample has approximately 17,000 clones, roughly 26% seen once. Material: adjacent normal tissue. Receptor source: a female donor with papillary thyroid cancer or a benign thyroid nodule (not recorded which). Some clones in this sample may be carry-over from other donors' samples. CDR3s include the opening cysteine and the closing phenylalanine or tryptophan. The D gene is left open where the match is weak. The size field is filled for only some rows; it gives once, few, many or a size class.

len: 15; j_gene: TRBJ2-3; d_gene: TRBD2; abundance: -; v_gene: TRBV5-1; CDR3nt: TGCGCCAGCAGCGGGGAGGGCAGGTCGGTAGATACGCAGTATTTT; CDR3aa: CASSGEGRSVDTQYF
len: 15; j_gene: TRBJ2-4; d_gene: -; abundance: few; v_gene: TRBV6-1; CDR3nt: TGTGCCAGCAGTGACCACAGGCTAGCCAAAAACATTCAGTACTTC; CDR3aa: CASSDHRLAKNIQYF
len: 13; j_gene: TRBJ1-5; d_gene: -; abundance: -; v_gene: TRBV20-1; CDR3nt: TGCAGTGCTATTGGACAGAGTAATCAGCCCCAGCATTTT; CDR3aa: CSAIGQSNQPQHF
len: 14; j_gene: TRBJ2-7; d_gene: TRBD1; abundance: -; v_gene: TRBV5-1; CDR3nt: TGCGCCAGCAGCGGAAAAGGACAGGGCTACGAGCAGTACTTC; CDR3aa: CASSGKGQGYEQYF
len: 14; j_gene: TRBJ2-5; d_gene: -; abundance: many; v_gene: TRBV19; CDR3nt: TGTGCCAGTAGAAGAGGGGGGCCCGGGGAGACCCAGTACTTC; CDR3aa: CASRRGGPGETQYF
len: 15; j_gene: TRBJ2-3; d_gene: TRBD2; abundance: many; v_gene: TRBV5-1; CDR3nt: TGCGCCAGCAGCTTGGATCCTAGCGGGTACTTGACGCAGTATTTT; CDR3aa: CASSLDPSGYLTQYF
len: 14; j_gene: TRBJ1-1; d_gene: TRBD1; abundance: few; v_gene: TRBV28; CDR3nt: TGTGCCAGCTGGTCCTCCAACAGGGGCACTGAAGCTTTCTTT; CDR3aa: CASWSSNRGTEAFF
len: 13; j_gene: TRBJ2-5; d_gene: -; abundance: few; v_gene: TRBV6-1; CDR3nt: TGTGCCAGCAGTAAGGACCGACAAGAGACCCAGTACTTC; CDR3aa: CASSKDRQETQYF
len: 15; j_gene: TRBJ2-1; d_gene: -; abundance: -; v_gene: TRBV6-2/TRBV6-3; CDR3nt: TGTGCCAGCAGCCGCGGACGGATCCTTTACAATGAGCAGTTCTTC; CDR3aa: CASSRGRILYNEQFF
len: 14; j_gene: TRBJ2-7; d_gene: -; abundance: few; v_gene: TRBV2; CDR3nt: TGTGCCGCCGCCCAGGAGGGGCGAGGCTACGAGCAGTACTTC; CDR3aa: CAAAQEGRGYEQYF
len: 18; j_gene: TRBJ2-1; d_gene: -; abundance: -; v_gene: TRBV5-1; CDR3nt: TGCGCCAGCAGCTTGCTGGTAGCCCTTAGCCCTTCCTACAATGAGCAGTTCTTC; CDR3aa: CASSLLVALSPSYNEQFF
len: 14; j_gene: TRBJ1-2; d_gene: TRBD1; abundance: -; v_gene: TRBV5-1; CDR3nt: TGCGCCAGCAGCTTCGGGACAGGGAACTATGGCTACACCTTC; CDR3aa: CASSFGTGNYGYTF
len: 13; j_gene: TRBJ2-7; d_gene: -; abundance: few; v_gene: TRBV10-2; CDR3nt: TGCGCCAGCAGTGAGGGACAGACCTACGAGCAGTACTTC; CDR3aa: CASSEGQTYEQYF
len: 12; j_gene: TRBJ1-1; d_gene: -; abundance: -; v_gene: TRBV7-6; CDR3nt: TGTGCCCTACCCAGAATGAACACTGAAGCTTTCTTT; CDR3aa: CALPRMNTEAFF
len: 15; j_gene: TRBJ2-5; d_gene: TRBD2; abundance: few; v_gene: TRBV7-9; CDR3nt: TGTGCCAGCAGCTTGCGGGGGGCGGAGCAAGAGACCCAGTACTTC; CDR3aa: CASSLRGAEQETQYF
len: 19; j_gene: TRBJ1-1; d_gene: -; abundance: few; v_gene: TRBV11-1; CDR3nt: TGTGCCAGCAGCTTAGCCTTGGTTCGGGATGAACGTGGGAACACTGAAGCTTTCTTT; CDR3aa: CASSLALVRDERGNTEAFF
len: 13; j_gene: TRBJ1-1; d_gene: -; abundance: many; v_gene: TRBV29-1; CDR3nt: TGCAGCGTCTACAGGGCGATGAACACTGAAGCTTTCTTT; CDR3aa: CSVYRAMNTEAFF
len: 11; j_gene: TRBJ2-7; d_gene: -; abundance: few; v_gene: TRBV20-1; CDR3nt: TGCAGTGCTAGCGGGAGTTACGAGCAGTACTTC; CDR3aa: CSASGSYEQYF
len: 17; j_gene: TRBJ2-3; d_gene: TRBD1; abundance: -; v_gene: TRBV10-3; CDR3nt: TGTGCCATCAAGGGGAGAGGGGGCGACCCTAGCACAGATACGCAGTATTTT; CDR3aa: CAIKGRGGDPSTDTQYF
len: 14; j_gene: TRBJ2-2; d_gene: TRBD1; abundance: few; v_gene: TRBV20-1; CDR3nt: TGCAGTGCTAGGGACAGGGTTAACACCGGGGAGCTGTTTTTT; CDR3aa: CSARDRVNTGELFF
len: 13; j_gene: TRBJ1-2; d_gene: -; abundance: -; v_gene: TRBV6-5; CDR3nt: TGTGCCAGCAGTTCTCAGATTACAGCGTGCTACACCTTC; CDR3aa: CASSSQITACYTF
len: 16; j_gene: TRBJ1-5; d_gene: TRBD1; abundance: few; v_gene: TRBV20-1; CDR3nt: TGCAGTGCTCCCTACCGGGACAGGGGGTTCGATCAGCCCCAGCATTTT; CDR3aa: CSAPYRDRGFDQPQHF
len: 18; j_gene: TRBJ2-7; d_gene: TRBD2; abundance: few; v_gene: TRBV12-3/TRBV12-4; CDR3nt: TGTGCCAGCAGTTTGGGTGGTTGGCGGGAGGGCCTTAATTACGAGCAGTACTTC; CDR3aa: CASSLGGWREGLNYEQYF
len: 15; j_gene: TRBJ2-7; d_gene: TRBD1; abundance: -; v_gene: TRBV7-2; CDR3nt: TGTGCCAGCAGCTTAGTGAAGGGGGCCTCCTACGAGCAGTACTTC; CDR3aa: CASSLVKGASYEQYF
len: 14; j_gene: TRBJ2-7; d_gene: -; abundance: -; v_gene: TRBV11-2; CDR3nt: TGTGCCAGCAGCTTTGATAGGTCCCCCTACGAGCAGTACTTC; CDR3aa: CASSFDRSPYEQYF
len: 16; j_gene: TRBJ2-1; d_gene: -; abundance: medium-sized; v_gene: TRBV7-3; CDR3nt: TGTGCCAGCAGCTTAAAGCCAAGCGGAGCCTACAATGAGCAGTTCTTC; CDR3aa: CASSLKPSGAYNEQFF
len: 14; j_gene: TRBJ1-5; d_gene: -; abundance: -; v_gene: TRBV6-2/TRBV6-3; CDR3nt: TGTGCCAGCAGTCCGAGGGGGTACAATCAGCCCCAGCATTTT; CDR3aa: CASSPRGYNQPQHF
len: 15; j_gene: TRBJ2-1; d_gene: TRBD2; abundance: -; v_gene: TRBV20-1; CDR3nt: TGCAGTCTCGAGGGGTCTAGCGGTCATTACAATGAGCAGTTCTTC; CDR3aa: CSLEGSSGHYNEQFF
len: 16; j_gene: TRBJ1-3; d_gene: -; abundance: few; v_gene: TRBV3-1; CDR3nt: TGTGCCAGCAGCAAAGGCAGGTCGGGCTCTGGAAACACCATATATTTT; CDR3aa: CASSKGRSGSGNTIYF
len: 13; j_gene: TRBJ2-1; d_gene: -; abundance: medium-sized; v_gene: TRBV9; CDR3nt: TGTGCCAGCAGCGTAGGAGAAATCAATGAGCAGTTCTTC; CDR3aa: CASSVGEINEQFF
len: 14; j_gene: TRBJ1-2; d_gene: -; abundance: few; v_gene: TRBV27; CDR3nt: TGTGCCAGCAGCCCTGGGCCGATAAAATATGGCTACACCTTC; CDR3aa: CASSPGPIKYGYTF
len: 13; j_gene: TRBJ1-4; d_gene: -; abundance: few; v_gene: TRBV6-1; CDR3nt: TGTGCCAGCAGTGAGTCGGAAGGAGAAAAACTGTTTTTT; CDR3aa: CASSESEGEKLFF
len: 12; j_gene: TRBJ2-7; d_gene: -; abundance: few; v_gene: TRBV27; CDR3nt: TGTGCCAGCAGATCATCCTCCTACGAGCAGTACTTC; CDR3aa: CASRSSSYEQYF
len: 13; j_gene: TRBJ2-7; d_gene: TRBD2; abundance: many; v_gene: TRBV20-1; CDR3nt: TGCAGTGCTAGAGAGGGGGACTATCGGAGGCAGTACTTC; CDR3aa: CSAREGDYRRQYF
len: 20; j_gene: TRBJ2-3; d_gene: TRBD2; abundance: many; v_gene: TRBV19; CDR3nt: TGTGCCAGTAGTATAGTAGCAGGACTAGCGGGAGTAGAACGGGAAGATACGCAGTATTTT; CDR3aa: CASSIVAGLAGVEREDTQYF
len: 13; j_gene: TRBJ2-7; d_gene: TRBD1; abundance: medium-sized; v_gene: TRBV29-1; CDR3nt: TGCAGCGTTGTTCGGACAGGGGCCTCCGAGCAGTACTTC; CDR3aa: CSVVRTGASEQYF
len: 14; j_gene: TRBJ1-2; d_gene: -; abundance: few; v_gene: TRBV28; CDR3nt: TGTGCCAGCAGTTTAACAGGGAAGAACTATGGCTACACCTTC; CDR3aa: CASSLTGKNYGYTF
len: 13; j_gene: TRBJ2-2; d_gene: -; abundance: few; v_gene: TRBV5-1; CDR3nt: TGCGCCAGCAGCTTGGATGGCACCGGGGAGCTGTTTTTT; CDR3aa: CASSLDGTGELFF
len: 15; j_gene: TRBJ1-2; d_gene: -; abundance: medium-sized; v_gene: TRBV6-2/TRBV6-3; CDR3nt: TGTGCCAGCAGTACGTCAGTGAGGGGGAACTATGGCTACACCTTC; CDR3aa: CASSTSVRGNYGYTF